The 19 T cell receptor beta chains below all came from one sample that was sequenced in a study of T cell repertoires in cytomegalovirus infection. TCRdb analysed the reads with MiXCR anew, one entry per CDR3 protein. The table includes about 160,000 distinct CDR3 sequences, 17% detected once. Sequenced input: CD8+ T cells from PBMCs. Source of these receptors: a human donor in good health (CMV status not recorded). Some clones in this sample may be carry-over from other donors' samples.

This clonotype was detected ten times or more. The chain is built from TRBV7-8 and TRBJ1-2; D may be TRBD1 (6 bases). CDR3 length: 13 residues. CDR1 is SGHVS, CDR2 FQNEAQ, per germline. V lost 11 bases to trimming and J lost 8 bases, with 21 bases between them. CDR3 residues: CAVNTGYLEGYTF. The CDR3, as DNA: TGTGCCGTTAACACAGGGTACTTAGAGGGCTACACCTTC. Full variable domain (missing parts from reference TRBV7-8 and TRBJ1-2): GAGVSQSPRYKVAKRGQDVALRCDPISGHVSLFWYQQALGQGPEFLTYFQNEAQLDKSGLPSDRFFAERPEGSVSTLKIQRTQQEDSAVYLCAVNTGYLEGYTFGSGTRLTVV.

With respect to this clonotype: This may be a read error, as it is one base from a much larger clone. V is TRBV7-8 and J is TRBJ2-3, with D perhaps matching TRBD1 or TRBD2 (7 bases each). V was pared by 5 bases and J by 8 bases, with 20 bases between. The CDR3 runs 15 residues. Germline CDR1 SGHVS, CDR2 FQNEAQ. In nucleotides, the CDR3 is TGTGCCAGCAGCACCCAGGGGGGGTTGGGTGGTACGCAGTATTTT. It codes for CASSTQGGLGGTQYF.

This chain links TRBV27 with TRBJ2-1, with unresolved D. Germline V gives CDR1 MNHEY, CDR2 SMNVEV (reference sequence). CDR3 size: 13 residues. Between the trimmed V and J ends, which lost 2 bases and 9 bases, there was a span of 11 bases. This chain's CDR3 is CASSLAKGREQFF. The CDR3, as DNA: TGTGCCAGCAGTTTAGCGAAAGGGCGTGAGCAGTTCTTC.

The chain links TRBV7-6 to TRBJ2-7, with TRBD2 identical over 12 bases. The CDR3 is 15 amino acids. Looked up from germline, CDR1 is SGHVS and CDR2 is FNYEAQ. V lost 1 base and J lost 5; bases outside the gene matches: 3. The CDR3 nucleotides read TGTGCCAGCAGCTTAGGGACTAGCGGGATCAACGAGCAGTACTTC. Its translation is CASSLGTSGINEQYF.

This clonotype has a handful of counts. This rearrangement joins TRBV6-5 to TRBJ2-7; the D is unclear. This CDR3 spans 16 amino acids. Germline CDR1 and CDR2: MNHEY and SVGAGI. Trimming pared 0 bases from V and 0 bases from J, leaving 12 bases between. Here the CDR3 DNA reads TGTGCCAGCAGTTACTCGTTCCGGTATAGCTCCTACGAGCAGTACTTC. Encoded protein: CASSYSFRYSSYEQYF.

This chain links TRBV7-3 with TRBJ2-7; perhaps TRBD2 as D (6 bases). The germline V gene encodes CDR1 SGHTA and CDR2 FQGTGA. The length of the CDR3 is 15 residues. V was clipped by 1 base and J by 5 bases, with 15 bases between them. CDR3 protein: CASSLIGGAVNEQYF. The DNA of the CDR3 is TGTGCCAGCAGCTTAATCGGAGGGGCGGTCAACGAGCAGTACTTC.

In its sample, this clonotype was seen a few times. This rearrangement joins TRBV7-2 to TRBJ2-7; 8 bases match TRBD1. CDR3 length: 15 residues. The germline V gene encodes CDR1 SGHTA and CDR2 FQGNSA. J was trimmed by 3 bases and V by 5 bases; bases with no gene match: 9. Written as DNA, the CDR3 is TGTGCCAGCAGCACCCACTGGACAGGGCACTACGAGCAGTACTTC. This encodes CASSTHWTGHYEQYF. The full variable domain, completed using reference TRBV7-2 and TRBJ2-7, is GAGVSQSPSNKVTEKGKDVELRCDPISGHTALYWYRQSLGQGLEFLIYFQGNSAPDKSGLPSDRFSAERTGGSVSTLTIQRTQQEDSAVYLCASSTHWTGHYEQYFGPGTRLTVT.

The V gene is TRBV5-1, the J gene TRBJ1-1; 10 bases are a match to TRBD1. Germline-derived CDR1 and CDR2 are SGHRS and YFSETQ. The CDR3 sequence is 16 residues long. V gave up 4 bases and J gave up 1 base; unmatched junction bases: 7. CDR3 DNA: TGCGCCAGCAGCCCGAGGGACAGGGGTCGGAACACTGAAGCTTTCTTT. The encoded protein is CASSPRDRGRNTEAFF.

The chain couples TRBV7-2 to TRBJ2-5, with TRBD2 as a possible D gene (5 bases). The CDR3 is 15 residues long. The germline CDR1 and CDR2 sequences are SGHTA and FQGNSA. Trimming took 5 bases from V and 5 from J, leaving 18 bases between them. The CDR3 DNA is TGTGCCAGCAGCCCTAACGGGCCTAGCAGTGAGACCCAGTACTTC. It is translated as CASSPNGPSSETQYF.

This chain links TRBV20-1 with TRBJ1-2; D ambiguous. From germline, CDR1 is DFQATT and CDR2 SNEGSKA (reference sequence). The CDR3 has 11 amino acids. V gave up 6 bases and J gave up 4 bases, with 9 bases separating them. The chain's CDR3 is CSASPAYGYTF. The CDR3 bases are TGCAGTGCATCCCCGGCCTATGGCTACACCTTC.

This clonotype was detected only once. The CDR3 nucleotides are TGTGCCAGCAGTCGGGGGAGCTCCTACAATGAGCAGTTCTTC. Protein: CASSRGSSYNEQFF. The chain combines TRBV14 with TRBJ2-1; tentatively, D is TRBD2 (6 bases). CDR1 is SGHDN, CDR2 FVKESK, per germline. The CDR3 covers 14 residues. V gave up 6 bases and J gave up 0 bases, with 9 bases separating them.

This chain links TRBV11-2 with TRBJ2-3; 7 bases are shared with TRBD2. In germline, CDR1 is SGHAT, CDR2 FQNNGV. The CDR3 extends over 17 amino acids. Germline trimming cut 3 bases from V and 5 bases from J; bases unmatched to any gene: 14. CDR3 residues: CASSFRGRAPAGDTQYF. In nucleotides, the CDR3 is TGTGCCAGCAGCTTTCGTGGGAGGGCGCCAGCTGGAGATACGCAGTATTTT.

This clonotype was seen more than once but under ten times. The V gene is TRBV27, the J gene TRBJ2-5; 10 nucleotides line up with TRBD1. From germline, CDR1 is MNHEY and CDR2 SMNVEV (reference sequence). This CDR3 contains 15 residues. V dropped 6 bases and J dropped 2; count of bases not matched to a gene: 6. The CDR3 nucleotides are TGTGCCAGCAGCACCGGGACAGGGGTACAAGAGACCCAGTACTTC. It yields the protein CASSTGTGVQETQYF.

This chain joins TRBV14 and TRBJ1-1; a possible D gene is TRBD1 (5 bases). CDR1 is SGHDN and CDR2 is FVKESK in the germline V gene. V lost 5 bases, J lost 8 bases, and 24 bases lay in between. This CDR3 has 16 residues. This chain's CDR3 is CASSADWTGRRTEAFF. CDR3 coding DNA: TGTGCCAGCAGCGCCGATTGGACGGGACGACGAACAGAAGCTTTCTTT.

The CDR3 reads CASTETSGTQETQYF. The CDR3 bases are TGTGCCAGCACCGAGACTAGCGGGACCCAAGAGACCCAGTACTTC. This chain links TRBV2 with TRBJ2-5; 11 nucleotides line up with TRBD2. CDR1 is SNHLY, CDR2 FYNNEI, per germline. J gave up 1 base and V 7 bases, and 5 bases lay outside the gene matches. The CDR3 totals 15 residues.

The chain is built from TRBV6-5 and TRBJ1-5, with 8 bases aligning to TRBD1. J gave up 5 bases and V 5 bases, and 8 bases lay outside the gene matches. Per germline, CDR1 MNHEY and CDR2 SVGAGI. The CDR3 is 15 residues long. The CDR3 region is CASSADRGWDQPQHF. The CDR3 region has the DNA TGTGCCAGCAGTGCCGACAGGGGATGGGATCAGCCCCAGCATTTT.

The sample holds many counts of this clonotype. The chain is built from TRBV7-2 and TRBJ2-2, with D perhaps matching TRBD1 (6 bases). The CDR3 is 16 residues long. Germline V gene sequence: CDR1 SGHTA, CDR2 FQGNSA. V was trimmed by 0 bases and J by 9 bases, leaving 17 bases between them. The CDR3 is CASSLASLGTSRELFF. The CDR3, as DNA: TGTGCCAGCAGCTTAGCTTCTTTAGGGACATCTCGGGAGCTGTTTTTT.

The V and J genes are TRBV7-2 and TRBJ1-2; tentative D call: TRBD1 (5 bases). Trimming took 5 bases from V and 4 from J, leaving 14 bases between them. The CDR3 runs to 14 residues. Germline assignment: CDR1 SGHTA and CDR2 FQGNSA. CDR3 loop: CASSPPSGTYGYTF. In nucleotides, the CDR3 is TGTGCCAGCAGCCCACCCTCTGGGACCTATGGCTACACCTTC.

The table lists this clonotype with a few counts. This chain uses TRBV6-2 or TRBV6-3 with TRBJ2-5; 7 bases agree with TRBD1. The CDR3 consists of 14 residues. With 7 bases clipped from V and 3 bases from J, the junction kept 8 bases outside the gene matches. Germline values: CDR1 MNHEY, CDR2 SVGEGT. The CDR3 sequence: CASIRGPAEETQYF. CDR3 sequence (DNA): TGTGCCAGCATTAGGGGGCCTGCAGAAGAGACCCAGTACTTC.